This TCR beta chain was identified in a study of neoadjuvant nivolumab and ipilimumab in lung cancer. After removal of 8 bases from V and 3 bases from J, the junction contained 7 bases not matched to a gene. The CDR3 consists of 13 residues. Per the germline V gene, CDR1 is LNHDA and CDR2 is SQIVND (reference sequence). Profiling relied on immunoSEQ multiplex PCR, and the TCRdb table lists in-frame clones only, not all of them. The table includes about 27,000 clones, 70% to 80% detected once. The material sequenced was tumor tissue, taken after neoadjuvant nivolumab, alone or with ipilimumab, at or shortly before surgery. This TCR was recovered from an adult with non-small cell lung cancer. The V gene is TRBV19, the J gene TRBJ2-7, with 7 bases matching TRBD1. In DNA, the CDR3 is TGTGCCAGTGGTGAGGCAGGGGGCTACGAGCAGTACTTC. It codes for CASGEAGGYEQYF.